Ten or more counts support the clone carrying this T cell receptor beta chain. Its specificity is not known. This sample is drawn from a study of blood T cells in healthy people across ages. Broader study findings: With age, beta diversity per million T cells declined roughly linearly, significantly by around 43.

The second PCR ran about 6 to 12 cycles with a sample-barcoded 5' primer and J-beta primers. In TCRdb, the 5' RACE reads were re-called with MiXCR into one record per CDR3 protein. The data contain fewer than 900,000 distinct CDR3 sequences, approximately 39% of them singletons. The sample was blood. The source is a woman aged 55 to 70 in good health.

The CDR3 DNA follows: TGTGCCAGCAGCTCCGCTCAAGCCGCTTACGAGCAGTACTTC. Its translation is CASSSAQAAYEQYF. The chain couples TRBV7-9 to TRBJ2-7, with D unclear. CDR3 length: 14 amino acids. The germline V and J ends were trimmed by 4 bases and 4 bases, with 14 bases remaining between them. CDR1 and CDR2 from the germline V gene are SEHNR and FQNEAQ (reference sequence).